This T cell receptor beta chain originates from a study of shared clonotypes between healthy human individuals. Unsorted samples used tens of millions of PBMCs for genomic DNA. Per the germline V gene, CDR1 is SGHTA and CDR2 is FQGNSA. The CDR3 spans 16 residues. Trimming shortened V by 4 bases and J by 2 bases, and 16 bases separated the two germline ends. Produced via immunoSEQ multiplex PCR; TCRdb's table is partial and in-frame only. The sample includes about 500,000 clones, 60% to 80% seen only once; the top ten take around 13%. The receptor comes from a woman aged 40 to 50 in good health. Some clones in this sample may be carry-over from other donors' samples. V and J are TRBV7-2 and TRBJ2-3; TRBD2 might be the D (6 bases). Sequenced input: PBMCs. The CDR3 sequence: CASSSIGDSSTDTQYF. DNA for the CDR3: TGTGCCAGCAGCTCCATCGGGGACTCCTCCACAGATACGCAGTATTTT. Looking up the rest from reference TRBV7-2 and TRBJ2-3 gives the full variable domain: GAGVSQSPSNKVTEKGKDVELRCDPISGHTALYWYRQSLGQGLEFLIYFQGNSAPDKSGLPSDRFSAERTGGSVSTLTIQRTQQEDSAVYLCASSSIGDSSTDTQYFGPGTRLTVL.